The T cell receptor beta chain described here comes from a study of T cells after yellow fever vaccination. For the study at large: Low-cell-number fractions underwent preparation using SMART-Seq v4 Ultra Low Input. Study-wide points: Abundant bulk-derived clonotypes could contaminate FACS-sorted repertoires. A weaker but faster secondary response was observed, peaking on day 5 versus 15.

The CDR3 covers 18 residues. After removal of 5 bases from V and 4 bases from J, the junction contained 10 bases not matched to a gene. Germline V gives CDR1 MNHEY, CDR2 SVGEGT. TCRdb reprocessed the 5' RACE reads with MiXCR, giving one entry per CDR3 protein. Of tens of thousands of distinct CDR3 sequences listed, roughly 7.4% were seen once; the top ten hold 35% to 45%. This clonotype was picked up many times. Its target is unknown. The sequenced sample was CD8+ T cells sorted from PBMCs, obtained 15 days after the yellow fever booster vaccination. This sequence was found in a young man who received the YFV17D yellow fever vaccine. The chain combines TRBV6-2 or TRBV6-3 with TRBJ2-1; TRBD2 aligns across 14 bases. The CDR3 coding sequence is TGTGCCAGCAGTCCTCCGGGACTAGCGGGAGTGGGATACAATGAGCAGTTCTTC. This encodes CASSPPGLAGVGYNEQFF.